This T cell receptor (beta chain) came from a study of T cell clusters in autoimmune cytopenias. Overall study: A median age of almost 60 years and mean of around 50 years characterized healthy donor controls.

The germline gives CDR1 SGHTA, CDR2 FQGTGA. The CDR3 is 16 residues long. Multiplex touch-down PCR amplified TRB using TRB-A and TRB-B pools in one tube. One entry per CDR3 protein, without DNA, is what TCRdb gives after re-calling the multiplex PCR reads. There are 9,500 to 12,000 distinct CDR3 sequences in the sample, with approximately 4.8% held by the top ten. About this clonotype: The antigen is undetermined.

The study's findings and limits: A dominant lymphoma-associated repertoire apparently masked the cluster-lack signature in secondary cytopenia versus chronic lymphocytic leukemia.

Each sample's input was around 270 ng genomic DNA, 35,000 to 40,000 genome equivalents. These data also featured in a second study, about T cell repertoires in aging, cancer and after chemotherapy. That work states: Loss of evenness, beyond lost richness, contributed to age-related TCR diversity decline in cancer patients.

The material sequenced was peripheral blood. This sequence originates from a human donor in good health. The chain is built from TRBV7-3 and TRBJ2-7; TCRdb's D gene call, TRBD1, goes unchecked for lack of DNA. The CDR3 region is CASSYLLDKGVYEQYF.